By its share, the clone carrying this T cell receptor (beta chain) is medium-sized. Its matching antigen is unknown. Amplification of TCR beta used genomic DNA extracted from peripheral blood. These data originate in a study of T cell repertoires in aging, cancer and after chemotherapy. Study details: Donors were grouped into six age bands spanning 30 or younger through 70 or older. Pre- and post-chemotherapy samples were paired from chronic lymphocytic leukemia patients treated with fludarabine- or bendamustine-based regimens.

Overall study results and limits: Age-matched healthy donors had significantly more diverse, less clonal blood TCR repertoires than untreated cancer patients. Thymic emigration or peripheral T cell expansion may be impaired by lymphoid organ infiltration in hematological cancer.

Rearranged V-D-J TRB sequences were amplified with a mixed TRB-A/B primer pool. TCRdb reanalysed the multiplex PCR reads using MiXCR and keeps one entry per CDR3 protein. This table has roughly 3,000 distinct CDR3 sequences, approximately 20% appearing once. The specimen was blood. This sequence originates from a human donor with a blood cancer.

The chain's CDR3 is CASSPPGNSPLHF. The CDR3 DNA is TGTGCCAGCAGTCCCCCAGGGAATTCACCCCTCCACTTT. This chain connects TRBV27 to TRBJ1-6; possible D gene TRBD1, 5 bases. Trimming took 5 bases from V and 7 from J, leaving 9 bases between them. CDR1 and CDR2 (germline): MNHEY, SMNVEV (reference sequence). The CDR3 runs to 13 residues.